Presented here are 10 T cell receptor beta chains from one specimen sequenced in a study of regulatory T cells in long-lasting Graves disease. Arm-PCR of CDR3 regions and iRepertoire HTBI primers were the basis on which TCR beta libraries were built. TCRdb reprocessed the multiplex PCR reads with MiXCR, giving one entry per CDR3 protein. Among fewer than 400,000 distinct CDR3 sequences listed, about a sixth were seen once. Time point given: newly diagnosed GD, antithyroid drugs for less than 3 months. Preparation of the TCR library used RNA extracted from PBMCs. Here the sequenced sample was peripheral blood mononuclear cells (PBMCs), taken at new diagnosis, from a patient treated with antithyroid drugs. Receptor source: a female donor with Graves disease.

This clonotype appeared many times. The chain uses TRBV12-5 and TRBJ2-6; D might be TRBD1 (5 bases). In germline, CDR1 is LGHNT, CDR2 FRNRAP. With 0 bases removed from V and 0 bases from J, the gap between germline ends came to 9 bases. The CDR3 spans 17 residues. Here the CDR3 reads CASGLVLGASGANVLTF. The CDR3 DNA sequence: TGTGCTAGTGGTTTGGTGTTAGGGGCCTCTGGGGCCAACGTCCTGACTTTC.

This clonotype was seen many times. The V call is TRBV4-1, the J call TRBJ2-3; 8 positions match TRBD2. After removal of 4 bases from V and 4 bases from J, the junction contained 7 bases not matched to a gene. Per germline, CDR1 MGHRA and CDR2 YSYEKL. The CDR3 covers 15 residues. CDR3 amino acids: CASSLSGSDADTQYF. DNA for the CDR3: TGCGCCAGCAGCCTCAGCGGGAGTGACGCAGATACGCAGTATTTT.

This clonotype was seen many times. The rearrangement links TRBV20-1 to TRBJ2-1, with 8 bases lining up with TRBD2. This CDR3 spans 15 amino acids. Trimming at V came to 7 bases and at J to 7 bases, leaving 15 bases not matched to a gene. CDR1 is DFQATT and CDR2 is SNEGSKA in the germline V gene (reference sequence). The CDR3 is CSGLGLASFGNEQFF. The DNA of the CDR3 is TGCAGTGGGTTAGGACTAGCCTCATTTGGGAATGAGCAGTTCTTC.

This clonotype has a count of ten or more. The chain uses TRBV28 and TRBJ2-7, with a weak D call TRBD2 (7 bases). V was cut by 6 bases and J by 2 bases, with 20 bases left in between. This CDR3 comprises 16 residues. Looked up from germline, CDR1 is MDHEN and CDR2 is SYDVKM. The CDR3 DNA reads TGTGCCAGCAGGCCGGAGGGGGGGATCAGGACCTACGAGCAGTACTTC. It codes for CASRPEGGIRTYEQYF. Full variable domain (remainder filled in from reference TRBV28 and TRBJ2-7): DVKVTQSSRYLVKRTGEKVFLECVQDMDHENMFWYRQDPGLGLRLIYFSYDVKMKEKGDIPEGYSVSREKKERFSLILESASTNQTSMYLCASRPEGGIRTYEQYFGPGTRLTVT.

The CDR3 region has the DNA TGTGCCAGTAGTATAGATCTAGGACGTATCCTCGGAATCTACGAGCAGTACTTC. This encodes CASSIDLGRILGIYEQYF. V usage is TRBV19 and J usage is TRBJ2-7; D uncertain. CDR3 length: 18 residues. Germline V gene sequence: CDR1 LNHDA, CDR2 SQIVND (reference sequence). V was shortened by 0 bases and J by 3 bases, with 21 bases between the two germline ends.

This clonotype was seen many times. The chain combines TRBV7-2 with TRBJ2-7; D is undetermined. CDR1 and CDR2 (germline): SGHTA, FQGNSA. The CDR3 covers 12 residues. V was pared by 5 bases and J by 2 bases, with 7 bases between. In nucleotides, the CDR3 is TGTGCCAGCAGCACGCGCACCTACGAGCAGTACTTC. Its translation: CASSTRTYEQYF.

This clonotype was seen repeatedly, ten times or more. The chain links TRBV7-6 to TRBJ1-2; 8 bases line up with TRBD1. The germline V gene encodes CDR1 SGHVS and CDR2 FNYEAQ. CDR3 length: 14 residues. Trimming removed 4 bases from V and 3 bases from J; junction bases left unmatched: 4. The CDR3 sequence is CASSWGQEDYGYTF. CDR3 coding DNA: TGTGCCAGCAGCTGGGGACAGGAGGACTATGGCTACACCTTC.

At least ten counts were recorded for this clonotype. The junction shows a germline mismatch at one end, possibly a read error. J is TRBJ1-1 and V is TRBV6-1, with no clear D. Germline V gene data show CDR1 as MNHNS and CDR2 as SASEGT. This CDR3 comprises 14 residues. In DNA, the CDR3 is TGCGCCAGCAGTGAGTCCGGCCCGGGAACTGAAGCTTTCTTT. Amino acids: CASSESGPGTEAFF.

This clonotype was observed many times. The chain recombines TRBV3-1 with TRBJ1-4, with D hard to call. Germline V gene data show CDR1 as LGHDT and CDR2 as YNNKEL (reference sequence). The V gene lost 3 bases and the J gene lost 0 bases, with 8 bases spanning the gap. This CDR3 has 15 amino acids. DNA of the CDR3: TGTGCCAGCAGCCACCTGATTGCAACTAATGAAAAACTGTTTTTT. As protein: CASSHLIATNEKLFF. Together with reference TRBV3-1 and TRBJ1-4, the CDR3 gives the full variable domain: DTAVSQTPKYLVTQMGNDKSIKCEQNLGHDTMYWYKQDSKKFLKIMFSYNNKELIINETVPNRFSPKSPDKAHLNLHINSLELGDSAVYFCASSHLIATNEKLFFGSGTQLSVL.

This clonotype was observed many times. The rearrangement uses TRBV28 and TRBJ1-2; no reliable D call. CDR1 MDHEN and CDR2 SYDVKM come from the germline V gene. The CDR3 length is 13 residues. The V and J ends lost 3 bases and 7 bases respectively, with 12 bases between them. The CDR3 bases are TGTGCCAGCAGTTTGTCGCAGGATAGTGGCTACACCTTC. Protein sequence: CASSLSQDSGYTF.